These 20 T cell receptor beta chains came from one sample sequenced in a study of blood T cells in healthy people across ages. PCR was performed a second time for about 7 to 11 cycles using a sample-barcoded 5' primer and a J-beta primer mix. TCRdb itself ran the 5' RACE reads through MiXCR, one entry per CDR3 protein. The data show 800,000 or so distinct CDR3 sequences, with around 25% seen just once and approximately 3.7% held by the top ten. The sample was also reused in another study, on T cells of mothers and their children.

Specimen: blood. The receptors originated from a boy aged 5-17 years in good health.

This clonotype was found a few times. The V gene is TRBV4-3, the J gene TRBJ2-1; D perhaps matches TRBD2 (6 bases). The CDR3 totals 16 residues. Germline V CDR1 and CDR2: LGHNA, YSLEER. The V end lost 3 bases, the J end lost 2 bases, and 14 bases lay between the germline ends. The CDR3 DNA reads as TGCGCCAGCAGCCAGCGGGACTGGGCTCCCTACAATGAGCAGTTCTTC. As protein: CASSQRDWAPYNEQFF.

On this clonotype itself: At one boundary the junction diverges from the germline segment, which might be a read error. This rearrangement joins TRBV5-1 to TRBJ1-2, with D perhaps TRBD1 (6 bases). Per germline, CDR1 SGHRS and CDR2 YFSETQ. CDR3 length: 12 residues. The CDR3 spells CASSLSGDGYTF. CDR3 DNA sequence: TGTGCCAGCAGCTTGTCAGGGGACGGCTACACCTTC.

CDR3 nucleotides: TGTGCCAGCAGTTTAGAGAGACTAGCGGGAGATAATGAGCAGTTCTTC. It yields the protein CASSLERLAGDNEQFF. The chain employs TRBV12-3 or TRBV12-4 and TRBJ2-7; TRBD2 aligns across 12 bases. The end of the DNA aligns better with TRBJ2-1, so the J call may be wrong. CDR3 length: 16 amino acids.

CDR3 amino acids: CSVVLTGTGIQETQYF. The CDR3 DNA reads TGCAGCGTGGTACTAACCGGGACAGGGATTCAAGAGACCCAGTACTTC. The V and J genes are TRBV29-1 and TRBJ2-5; TRBD1 aligns across 9 bases. This CDR3 comprises 16 residues. The J segment lost 2 bases and the V segment lost 6 bases, leaving 13 bases of the junction unmatched. The germline gives CDR1 SQVTM, CDR2 ANQGSEA.

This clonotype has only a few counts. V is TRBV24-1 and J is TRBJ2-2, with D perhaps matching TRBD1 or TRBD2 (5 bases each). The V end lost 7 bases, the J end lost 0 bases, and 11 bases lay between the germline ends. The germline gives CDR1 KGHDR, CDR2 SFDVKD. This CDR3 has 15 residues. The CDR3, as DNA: TGTGCCACCAGAGGGACGGAGGCGAACACCGGGGAGCTGTTTTTT. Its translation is CATRGTEANTGELFF.

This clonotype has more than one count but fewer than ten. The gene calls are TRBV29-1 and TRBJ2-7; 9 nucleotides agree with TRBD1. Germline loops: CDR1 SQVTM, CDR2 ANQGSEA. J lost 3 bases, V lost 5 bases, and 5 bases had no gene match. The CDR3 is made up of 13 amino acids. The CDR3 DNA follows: TGCAGCGTTCCGGGACAGGGATACTACGAGCAGTACTTC. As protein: CSVPGQGYYEQYF.

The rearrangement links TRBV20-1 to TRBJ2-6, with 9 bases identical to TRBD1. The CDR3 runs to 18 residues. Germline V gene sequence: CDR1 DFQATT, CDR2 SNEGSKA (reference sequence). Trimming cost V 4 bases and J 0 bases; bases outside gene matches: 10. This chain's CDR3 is CSATSGQGQSSGANVLTF. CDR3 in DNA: TGCAGTGCTACGTCAGGACAGGGGCAGAGCTCTGGGGCCAACGTCCTGACTTTC.

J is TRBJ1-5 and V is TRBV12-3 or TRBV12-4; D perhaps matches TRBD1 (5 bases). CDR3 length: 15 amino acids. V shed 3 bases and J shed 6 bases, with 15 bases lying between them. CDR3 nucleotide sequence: TGTGCCAGCAGTTTCCGGGACGGGGTTGTTCAGCCCCAGCATTTT. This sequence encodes CASSFRDGVVQPQHF.

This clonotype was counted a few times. In DNA, the CDR3 is TGTGCCAGCAGACAGGACACGACGGGGGAGCAGTACTTC. Amino acid sequence: CASRQDTTGEQYF. The chain combines TRBV6-5 with TRBJ2-7; D might be TRBD1 or TRBD2, each matching 5 bases. CDR3 length equals 13 residues. With 6 bases removed from V and 7 bases from J, the gap between germline ends came to 16 bases. CDR1 is MNHEY, CDR2 SVGAGI, per germline.

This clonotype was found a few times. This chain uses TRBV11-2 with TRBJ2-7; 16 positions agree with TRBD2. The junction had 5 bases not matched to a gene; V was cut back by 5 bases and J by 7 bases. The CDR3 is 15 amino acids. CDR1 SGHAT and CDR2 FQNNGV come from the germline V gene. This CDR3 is CASSPGLAGGEEQYF. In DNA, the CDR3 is TGTGCCAGCAGCCCGGGACTAGCGGGAGGGGAAGAGCAGTACTTC.

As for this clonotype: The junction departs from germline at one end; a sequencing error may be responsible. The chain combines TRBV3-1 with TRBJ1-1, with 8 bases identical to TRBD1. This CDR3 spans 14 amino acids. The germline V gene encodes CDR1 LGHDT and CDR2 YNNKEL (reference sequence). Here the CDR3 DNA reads TGTGCCAGTACACCGGGGACAGGCAACACTGAAGCGTTCTTT. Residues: CASTPGTGNTEAFF. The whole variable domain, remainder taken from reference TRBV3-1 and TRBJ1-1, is DTAVSQTPKYLVTQMGNDKSIKCEQNLGHDTMYWYKQDSKKFLKIMFSYNNKELIINETVPNRFSPKSPDKAHLNLHINSLELGDSAVYFCASTPGTGNTEAFFGQGTRLTVV.

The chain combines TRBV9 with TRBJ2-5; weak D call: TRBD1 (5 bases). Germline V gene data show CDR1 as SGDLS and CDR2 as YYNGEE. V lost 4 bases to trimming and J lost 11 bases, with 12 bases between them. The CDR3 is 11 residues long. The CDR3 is CASSSRDKQYF. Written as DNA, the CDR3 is TGTGCCAGCAGCTCCAGGGATAAGCAGTACTTC.

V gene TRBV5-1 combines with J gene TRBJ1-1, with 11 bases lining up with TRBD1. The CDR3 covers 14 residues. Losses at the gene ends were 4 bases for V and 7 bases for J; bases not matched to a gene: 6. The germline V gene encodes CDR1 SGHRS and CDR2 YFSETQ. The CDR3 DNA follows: TGCGCCAGCAGCCCGGGGACAGGGGGAATTGAAGCTTTCTTT. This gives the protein CASSPGTGGIEAFF.

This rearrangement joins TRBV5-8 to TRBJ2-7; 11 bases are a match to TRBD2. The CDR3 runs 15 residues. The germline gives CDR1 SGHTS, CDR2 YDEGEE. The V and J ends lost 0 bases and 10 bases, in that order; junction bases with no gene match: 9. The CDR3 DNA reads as TGTGCCAGCAGCTTGGGGGCTAGCGGGGGGACCATCCAGTACTTC. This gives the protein CASSLGASGGTIQYF.

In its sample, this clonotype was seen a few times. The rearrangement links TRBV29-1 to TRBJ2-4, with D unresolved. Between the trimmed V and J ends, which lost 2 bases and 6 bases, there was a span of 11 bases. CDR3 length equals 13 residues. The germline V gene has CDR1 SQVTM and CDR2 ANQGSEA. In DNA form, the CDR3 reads TGCAGCGTTGAAAAACAGAGCTTAAACATTCAGTACTTC. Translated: CSVEKQSLNIQYF.

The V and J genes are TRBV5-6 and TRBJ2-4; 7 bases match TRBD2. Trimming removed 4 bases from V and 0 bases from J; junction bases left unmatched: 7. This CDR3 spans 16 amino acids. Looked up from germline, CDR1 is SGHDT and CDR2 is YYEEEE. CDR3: CASSLSGNLAKNIQYF. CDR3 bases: TGTGCCAGCAGCCTGAGCGGGAATCTAGCCAAAAACATTCAGTACTTC. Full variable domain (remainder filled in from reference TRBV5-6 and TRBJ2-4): DAGVTQSPTHLIKTRGQQVTLRCSPKSGHDTVSWYQQALGQGPQFIFQYYEEEERQRGNFPDRFSGHQFPNYSSELNVNALLLGDSALYLCASSLSGNLAKNIQYFGAGTRLSVL.

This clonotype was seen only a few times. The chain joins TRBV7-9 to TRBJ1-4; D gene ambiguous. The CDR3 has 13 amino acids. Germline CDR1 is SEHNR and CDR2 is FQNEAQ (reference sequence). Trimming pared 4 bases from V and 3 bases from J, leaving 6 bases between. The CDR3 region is CASSSEPNEKLFF. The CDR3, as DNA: TGTGCCAGCAGCTCAGAACCTAATGAAAAACTGTTTTTT. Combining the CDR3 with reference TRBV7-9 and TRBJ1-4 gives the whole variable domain DTGVSQNPRHKITKRGQNVTFRCDPISEHNRLYWYRQTLGQGPEFLTYFQNEAQLEKSRLLSDRFSAERPKGSFSTLEIQRTEQGDSAMYLCASSSEPNEKLFFGSGTQLSVL.

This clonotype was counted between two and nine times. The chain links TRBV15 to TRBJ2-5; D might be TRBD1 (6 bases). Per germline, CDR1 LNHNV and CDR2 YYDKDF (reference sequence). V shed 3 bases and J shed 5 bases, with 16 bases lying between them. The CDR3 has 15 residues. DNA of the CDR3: TGTGCCACCAGCAGTCTCGGGACATACGGGGAGACCCAGTACTTC. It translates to CATSSLGTYGETQYF.

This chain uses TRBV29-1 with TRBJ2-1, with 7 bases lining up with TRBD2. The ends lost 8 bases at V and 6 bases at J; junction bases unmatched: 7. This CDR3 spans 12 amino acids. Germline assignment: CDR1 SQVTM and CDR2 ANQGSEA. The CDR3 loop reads CSSTSIGNEQFF. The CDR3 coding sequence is TGCAGCTCGACTAGCATAGGCAATGAGCAGTTCTTC.

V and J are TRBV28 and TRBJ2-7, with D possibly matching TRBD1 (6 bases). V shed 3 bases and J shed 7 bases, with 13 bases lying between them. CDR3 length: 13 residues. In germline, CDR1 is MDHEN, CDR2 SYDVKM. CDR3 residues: CASSFREGEEQYF. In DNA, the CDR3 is TGTGCCAGCAGTTTTCGCGAGGGGGAGGAGCAGTACTTC.